Listed below are T cell receptor beta chains from one sample, sequenced in a study of blood T cell repertoires in COVID-19. Libraries were prepared by immunoSEQ multiplex PCR; TCRdb keeps only in-frame clonotypes and omits some of them. The sample consists of 390,000 or so clones, around 90% of them appearing once. The specimen sequenced was peripheral blood. These receptor sequences come from a young man with active or convalescent COVID-19. The CDR3 runs from the conserved cysteine through the conserved F or W. A D gene is named only where the DNA matches it firmly. Clone size is stated in some rows and not others, as once, few, many or a class when expanded.

>TRBD1|TRBJ1-5|NA|15|TRBV7-8
CASSSRTGVNQPQHF
TGTGCCAGCAGCTCTCGGACAGGCGTCAATCAGCCCCAGCATTTT
>TRBD2|TRBJ2-3|NA|20|TRBV4-3
CASSQVILGASSGKRDTQYF
TGCGCCAGCAGCCAAGTAATCCTCGGGGCATCTAGCGGGAAAAGAGATACGCAGTATTTT
>NA|TRBJ1-2|NA|17|TRBV9
CASSFHSGLTDLYGYTF
TGTGCCAGCAGTTTTCACTCGGGACTTACAGACTTATATGGCTACACCTTC
>NA|TRBJ1-1|NA|15|TRBV5-1
CASSLETGSVTEAFF
TGCGCCAGCAGCTTGGAGACGGGGTCAGTCACTGAAGCTTTCTTT
>NA|TRBJ2-7|NA|13|TRBV18
CASSRGDGREQYF
TGTGCCAGCTCACGGGGGGACGGGCGCGAGCAGTACTTC
>TRBD2|TRBJ2-3|NA|18|TRBV7-6
CASSLPTSGRPYTDTQYF
TGTGCCAGCAGCTTGCCGACTAGCGGGAGGCCTTACACAGATACGCAGTATTTT
>TRBD2|TRBJ2-1|once|14|TRBV5-1
CASSLAGEYNEQFF
TGCGCCAGCAGCCTAGCGGGGGAGTACAATGAGCAGTTCTTC
>TRBD1|TRBJ1-1|NA|13|TRBV5-1
CASSPGTAEQAFF
TGCGCCAGCAGCCCCGGGACAGCCGAGCAAGCTTTCTTT
>NA|TRBJ1-2|NA|14|TRBV6-2/TRBV6-3
CASSPDTFNYGYTF
TGTGCCAGCAGCCCCGACACCTTTAACTATGGCTACACCTTC
>TRBD2|TRBJ2-5|NA|15|TRBV9
CASSVGGGAIETQYF
TGTGCCAGCAGCGTAGGCGGGGGGGCCATAGAGACCCAGTACTTC
>NA|TRBJ1-4|NA|16|TRBV5-6
CASSLGAGRANEKLFF
TGTGCCAGCAGCTTGGGGGCGGGGCGAGCTAATGAAAAACTGTTTTTT
>NA|TRBJ2-3|once|13|TRBV7-9
CASSLDYGDTQYF
TGTGCCAGCAGCTTAGACTACGGGGATACGCAGTATTTT
>TRBD1|TRBJ2-7|NA|12|TRBV25-1
CATGQGAYEQYF
TGTGCCACCGGACAGGGGGCCTACGAGCAGTACTTC
>TRBD2|TRBJ2-7|NA|16|TRBV19
CASSFRGLAGTYEQYF
TGTGCCAGTAGTTTTCGGGGACTAGCGGGGACCTACGAGCAGTACTTC
>TRBD1|TRBJ1-6|NA|13|TRBV19
CASLGQGGSPLHF
TGTGCCAGCCTAGGACAGGGGGGTTCACCCCTCCACTTT
>TRBD2|TRBJ2-2|NA|17|TRBV19
CASTPLGAGINTGELFF
TGTGCCAGTACCCCCTTGGGAGCGGGGATAAACACCGGGGAGCTGTTTTTT
>NA|TRBJ2-7|NA|16|TRBV29-1
CSVEGTGEANAYEQYF
TGCAGCGTTGAAGGAACGGGGGAGGCTAATGCCTACGAGCAGTACTTC
>NA|TRBJ2-7|NA|13|TRBV2
CASSGEQIYEQYF
TGTGCCAGCAGTGGGGAGCAGATCTACGAGCAGTACTTC
>TRBD1|TRBJ2-2|NA|17|TRBV4-3
CASSQDMRTGSTGELFF
TGCGCCAGCAGCCAAGATATGAGGACAGGGAGTACCGGGGAGCTGTTTTTT
>TRBD2|TRBJ2-5|NA|17|TRBV7-6
CASSYGTSGRGRETQYF
TGTGCCAGCAGCTACGGGACTAGCGGGAGAGGTCGTGAGACCCAGTACTTC
>TRBD1|TRBJ2-7|once|16|TRBV4-2
CASSPGRFGRGLGKYF
TGTGCCAGCAGCCCTGGGCGGTTTGGCAGGGGGCTCGGGAAGTACTTC
>NA|TRBJ1-3|NA|15|TRBV5-1
CASSSGATDGNTIYF
TGCGCCAGCAGCTCCGGAGCAACCGACGGAAACACCATATATTTT
>NA|TRBJ2-7|NA|13|TRBV5-1
CASSFTGNYEQYF
TGCGCCAGCAGCTTCACAGGGAACTACGAGCAGTACTTC
>NA|TRBJ1-1|NA|14|TRBV14
CASSQLRVGPEAFF
TGTGCCAGCAGCCAACTGAGGGTAGGTCCTGAAGCTTTCTTT
>TRBD1|TRBJ2-7|NA|14|TRBV19
CASSPRQGRYEQYF
TGTGCCAGTAGTCCACGACAGGGTAGGTACGAGCAGTACTTC
>NA|TRBJ1-5|NA|13|TRBV12-3/TRBV12-4
CASSFVSYQPQHF
TGTGCCAGCAGTTTTGTATCTTATCAGCCCCAGCATTTT
>NA|TRBJ1-2|NA|14|TRBV27
CASSDMTANYGYTF
TGTGCCAGCAGTGATATGACAGCAAACTATGGCTACACCTTC
>TRBD1|TRBJ1-1|NA|15|TRBV5-6
CASSLRTGGGTEAFF
TGTGCCAGCAGCTTGAGGACAGGGGGTGGCACTGAAGCTTTCTTT
>NA|TRBJ2-4|NA|15|TRBV27
CASSSQGGAKNIQYF
TGTGCCAGCAGTTCCCAAGGGGGAGCCAAAAACATTCAGTACTTC
>NA|TRBJ1-5|NA|10|TRBV20-1
CSAGAPPQHF
TGCAGTGCTGGGGCCCCGCCCCAGCATTTT
>NA|TRBJ2-1|NA|15|TRBV2
CASTTSGSGLNEQFF
TGTGCCAGCACCACGTCGGGGAGCGGGCTCAATGAGCAGTTCTTC
>TRBD2|TRBJ2-7|NA|13|TRBV4-1
CASSQTSSDEQYF
TGCGCCAGCAGCCAGACTAGCTCAGACGAGCAGTACTTC
>TRBD1|TRBJ1-2|NA|14|TRBV6-5
CASILTGENYGYTF
TGTGCCAGCATCCTGACAGGGGAAAACTATGGCTACACCTTC
>NA|TRBJ1-1|NA|14|TRBV18
CASSPSEGSTEAFF
TGTGCCAGCTCACCCTCCGAAGGGAGCACTGAAGCTTTCTTT
>NA|TRBJ1-5|NA|15|TRBV28
CASSLADQGVQPQHF
TGTGCCAGCAGTTTAGCGGACCAAGGGGTTCAGCCCCAGCATTTT
>TRBD1|TRBJ1-5|NA|16|TRBV28
CASRERQGRMSQPQHF
TGTGCCAGCAGGGAGCGACAGGGACGGATGTCACAGCCCCAGCATTTT
>NA|TRBJ2-7|NA|15|TRBV7-9
CASSLALTLIPEQYF
TGTGCCAGCAGCTTAGCGCTCACTTTAATACCCGAGCAGTACTTC
>NA|TRBJ2-7|NA|16|TRBV1
CTSSLRHGREGYEQYF
TGCACCAGCAGCCTACGGCACGGGCGGGAGGGCTACGAGCAGTACTTC
>NA|TRBJ1-5|once|14|TRBV6-5
CASSRTPSNQPQHF
TGTGCCAGCAGCAGGACACCTAGCAATCAGCCCCAGCATTTT
>TRBD2|TRBJ2-7|NA|16|TRBV7-8
CASSLISGGPSYEQYF
TGTGCCAGCAGCTTAATTAGCGGGGGGCCATCCTACGAGCAGTACTTC
>NA|TRBJ2-2|NA|13|TRBV4-3
CASSQVVAGELFF
TGCGCCAGCAGCCAAGTAGTCGCCGGGGAGCTGTTTTTT
>NA|TRBJ2-7|NA|13|TRBV7-9
CASSLASNNEQYF
TGTGCCAGCAGCTTAGCCAGTAATAACGAGCAGTACTTC
>TRBD2|TRBJ2-5|NA|15|TRBV14
CASSQGLAGKGTQYF
TGTGCCAGCAGCCAGGGACTAGCGGGGAAGGGGACCCAGTACTTC
>NA|TRBJ1-1|NA|13|TRBV4-3
CASSQDRRGEAFF
TGCGCCAGCAGCCAAGATCGCCGGGGAGAAGCTTTCTTT
>NA|TRBJ1-5|once|15|TRBV21-1
CASSTKTDSNQPQHF
TGTGCCAGCAGCACAAAAACAGATAGCAATCAGCCCCAGCATTTT
>NA|TRBJ1-3|NA|16|TRBV5-6
CASSLDRRLSGNTIYF
TGTGCCAGCAGCTTAGACAGGCGTCTCTCTGGAAACACCATATATTTT
>NA|TRBJ2-7|NA|17|TRBV15
CATSRGWVYGGLGEQYF
TGTGCCACCAGCAGAGGATGGGTTTACGGGGGGCTGGGCGAGCAGTACTTC
>NA|TRBJ1-1|NA|13|TRBV29-1
CSVVGRMNTEAFF
TGCAGCGTTGTGGGCAGGATGAACACTGAAGCTTTCTTT
>NA|TRBJ2-7|NA|12|TRBV6-5
CASSRKRGEQYF
TGTGCCAGCAGTCGTAAGCGAGGCGAGCAGTACTTC
>TRBD1|TRBJ1-1|NA|15|TRBV2
CASRGQTGWDTEAFF
TGTGCCAGCAGGGGACAGACAGGGTGGGACACTGAAGCTTTCTTT
>TRBD1|TRBJ1-2|few|14|TRBV4-3
CASSHDWGQDGYTF
TGCGCCAGCAGCCATGATTGGGGACAGGATGGCTACACCTTC
>TRBD1|TRBJ2-1|NA|15|TRBV5-1
CASRFGQGADNEQFF
TGCGCCAGCAGATTCGGACAGGGGGCCGACAATGAGCAGTTCTTC